This T cell receptor beta chain is from a study of T cell responses to AZD1222 COVID-19 vaccine (dated by TCRdb to the early 2020s). Context from the whole study: AZD1222 recipients whose second dose came at about 4 weeks and those whose second dose came at about 12 weeks were combined into one group, since spike-specific TCR depth and breadth did not differ between the two schedules. A total of about 230 trial participants underwent TCR sequencing, of whom about 210 received two doses of AZD1222 and around 26 received two doses of the MenACWY control vaccine. Trial participants were enrolled by age into 18-55, 56-69 and 70-plus year subgroups, with around 150, 28 and 57 TCR-sequenced participants respectively. Points the paper makes about the study in general: Spike-specific TCR breadth and depth rose significantly after two AZD1222 doses compared with day 0 and with MenACWY recipients. In the small 56-69-year group, the increase in depth fell short of significance, most likely because of low power. Because no samples from the day 14 peak response were available, repertoires could be characterized only after the peak T cell response. CD4 TCRs associated with the vaccine covered the entire spike protein, and the dominant responses were in regions 160-218 and 743-854. Conclusions about previously exposed vaccinees are limited, since just 5 or 6 AZD1222 recipients were seropositive for SARS-CoV-2 at baseline. Most participants were white British and females outnumbered males, and the authors suggested that clonal diversity may have been underestimated. Nearly half of unique spike-specific TCRs reportedly recognized epitopes outside regions mutated in the B.1.351 and B.1.1.7 variants.

Comment on this clone: Its antigen is unknown. Base quality data are lacking; no much larger clone is found one base away.

The CDR3 regions of human TCRbeta chains were analyzed by immunosequencing. The study's own analysis went as follows. TCRs in the repertoires were compared against a reference library of SARS-CoV-2-specific TCRs that had been generated with the MIRA antigen-specificity platform. Breadth was defined as the fraction of unique TCRs that were SARS-CoV-2-associated, and depth was defined as the fraction of total T cells that were SARS-CoV-2-associated. Using the MIRA data, each spike-specific TCR was assigned both to the spike region to which the TCR was reactive and to a CD4 or CD8 class. Log10-transformed breadth and depth values were compared by one-way ANOVA with Sidak's multiple comparisons tests. Held by TCRdb, this immuneACCESS table contains in-frame sequences only and omits some clones. Under half of the omission traces to an unresolved V gene where checked; the cause of the rest is unknown. V and J calls and clone size are given by that table; D and trimming were obtained from the DNA. This sample holds about 120,000 clones; over 75% were observed only once. Of the sample, 10% falls within the top ten clones.

Taken with the paper, the label for time point translates to: baseline before first vaccination. Vaccinee samples came from UK trials COV001 and COV002, including a single-blind randomized controlled phase 2/3 trial of AZD1222 (ChAdOx1 nCoV-19) in healthy adults. Trial participant PBMC samples were collected at day 0 and day 28 after the second dose for TCRbeta chain sequencing. The clonotype comes from an adult in good health. Sequenced here: peripheral blood, sampled on day 0 of AZD1222 vaccination.

The DNA is TGTGCCAGCAGTCCGTCTACTCGGACTAGCAATCAGCCCCAGCATTTT. Its coded protein is CASSPSTRTSNQPQHF. Recombination linked TRBV27 to TRBJ1-5, with the identity of the D gene unclear. The CDR3 measures 16 amino acids from cysteine to phenylalanine. Solely the CDR3 DNA is kept, with 48 bases framed from the first base. The germline V gene (reference sequence) yields MNHEY for CDR1 and SMNVEV for CDR2. V was cut back by 5 bases and J by 0 bases, leaving a gap of 14 bases between them.